Listed below are T cell receptor beta chains from one sample, sequenced in a study of T-cell reconstitution after alpha-beta-depleted transplantation in children. One entry per CDR3 protein, called by TCRdb with MiXCR from the PCR reads. This table has hundreds of thousands of distinct CDR3 sequences, 24% appearing once. The sequencing here drew on PBMCs, mostly from graft donor cells, taken 360 days after TCRalphabeta/CD19-depleted stem cell transplant. The receptors shown here come from a female patient aged 2 to 10 who had a stem cell transplant for congenital amegakaryocytic thrombocytopenia, so the T cells may come from the graft donor. The CDR3 runs from the conserved cysteine through the conserved F or W. The D gene is left open where the match is weak. Only some rows state a clone size, as once, few, many or a class for expanded clones.

clone size: .; J gene: TRBJ1-2; V gene: TRBV5-1; D gene: .; CDR3 DNA: TGCGCCAGCAGCTTGGATCAGGGGTTCTATGGCTACACCTTC; CDR3 protein: CASSLDQGFYGYTF
clone size: .; J gene: TRBJ2-1; V gene: TRBV12-5; D gene: TRBD1; CDR3 DNA: TGTGCTAGTGCCCACAGGGGTAAGGAAGGCTCCTACAATGAGCAGTTCTTC; CDR3 protein: CASAHRGKEGSYNEQFF
clone size: .; J gene: TRBJ1-2; V gene: TRBV18; D gene: .; CDR3 DNA: TGTGCCAGCTCGGGGGCCGGGACCGACCTTGGCTACACCTTC; CDR3 protein: CASSGAGTDLGYTF
clone size: few; J gene: TRBJ1-1; V gene: TRBV5-6; D gene: .; CDR3 DNA: TGTGCCAGCAGCTTGAGGGGATGGGCTTTCTTT; CDR3 protein: CASSLRGWAFF
clone size: few; J gene: TRBJ2-7; V gene: TRBV20-1; D gene: TRBD1; CDR3 DNA: TGCAGTGCTAGCCCCGACAGGGACGAGCAGTACTTC; CDR3 protein: CSASPDRDEQYF
clone size: few; J gene: TRBJ2-1; V gene: TRBV4-1; D gene: TRBD1; CDR3 DNA: TGCGCCAGCAGCCCGACACCCGGACAGGGGAGGTTCTTC; CDR3 protein: CASSPTPGQGRFF
clone size: .; J gene: TRBJ2-7; V gene: TRBV29-1; D gene: .; CDR3 DNA: TGCAGCCATCGGGGTTCAGGGTCAGGCGAGCAGTACTTC; CDR3 protein: CSHRGSGSGEQYF
clone size: .; J gene: TRBJ2-1; V gene: TRBV20-1; D gene: TRBD1; CDR3 DNA: TGCAGTGCTAAGAACCGGGACAGAAAATTCTCCTACAATGAGCAGTTCTTC; CDR3 protein: CSAKNRDRKFSYNEQFF
clone size: few; J gene: TRBJ1-2; V gene: TRBV12-3/TRBV12-4; D gene: TRBD1; CDR3 DNA: TGTGCCAGCAGTTTAGATCAGGGGGCATTTTGGGGCTACACCTTC; CDR3 protein: CASSLDQGAFWGYTF
clone size: .; J gene: TRBJ1-1; V gene: TRBV11-2; D gene: .; CDR3 DNA: TGTGCCAACGAGCCCGCCAGGAGGGCCATTGAAGCTTTCTTT; CDR3 protein: CANEPARRAIEAFF
clone size: few; J gene: TRBJ1-6; V gene: TRBV12-3/TRBV12-4; D gene: .; CDR3 DNA: TGTGCCACCGCCTTAAGGACTTTAGGTTCACCCCTCCACTTT; CDR3 protein: CATALRTLGSPLHF
clone size: few; J gene: TRBJ2-1; V gene: TRBV7-9; D gene: TRBD2; CDR3 DNA: TGTGCCAGCAGCGCCCGACTAGCGGGATGGAAAAACAATGAGCAGTTCTTC; CDR3 protein: CASSARLAGWKNNEQFF
clone size: .; J gene: TRBJ2-1; V gene: TRBV3-1; D gene: .; CDR3 DNA: TGTGCCAGCAGCCAAGATCTCACTCAGGGACTCTACAATGAGCAGTTCTTC; CDR3 protein: CASSQDLTQGLYNEQFF
clone size: .; J gene: TRBJ2-2; V gene: TRBV27; D gene: TRBD2; CDR3 DNA: TGTGCCAGCAGTTTATTCCGTTGGCGGACTAGCGGAAGGAACACCGGGGAGCTGTTTTTT; CDR3 protein: CASSLFRWRTSGRNTGELFF
clone size: many; J gene: TRBJ2-1; V gene: TRBV20-1; D gene: .; CDR3 DNA: TGCAGTGCTAGAGACTACGGGGTTGGGGACAATGAGCAGTTCTTC; CDR3 protein: CSARDYGVGDNEQFF
clone size: few; J gene: TRBJ2-4; V gene: TRBV20-1; D gene: .; CDR3 DNA: TGCAGTGCACGATCCCGGACTTTGCTAGCCAAAAACATTCAGTACTTC; CDR3 protein: CSARSRTLLAKNIQYF
clone size: few; J gene: TRBJ1-2; V gene: TRBV4-3; D gene: .; CDR3 DNA: TGCGCCAGCAGCCAAGTCTTAGGGAACTATGGCTACACCTTC; CDR3 protein: CASSQVLGNYGYTF
clone size: few; J gene: TRBJ2-7; V gene: TRBV5-1; D gene: .; CDR3 DNA: TGCGCCAGCAGCTCGGGACTCTTGGAGCAGTACTTC; CDR3 protein: CASSSGLLEQYF
clone size: few; J gene: TRBJ2-5; V gene: TRBV20-1; D gene: TRBD2; CDR3 DNA: TGCAGTGCTAGAGCGGGGGGACAAGAGACCCAGTACTTC; CDR3 protein: CSARAGGQETQYF
clone size: many; J gene: TRBJ1-6; V gene: TRBV28; D gene: TRBD1; CDR3 DNA: TGTGCCAGCAGTCCCCTAGGACAGGGAAATAATTCACCCCTCCACTTT; CDR3 protein: CASSPLGQGNNSPLHF
clone size: .; J gene: TRBJ1-5; V gene: TRBV19; D gene: TRBD1; CDR3 DNA: TGTGCCAGTAGTAGGGAAGGACAGGGATTGAAGCCCCAGCATTTT; CDR3 protein: CASSREGQGLKPQHF
clone size: .; J gene: TRBJ1-4; V gene: TRBV3-1; D gene: .; CDR3 DNA: TGTGCCAGCAGCCAGGGGGCAACTAATGAAAAACTGTTTTTT; CDR3 protein: CASSQGATNEKLFF
clone size: many; J gene: TRBJ2-5; V gene: TRBV25-1; D gene: .; CDR3 DNA: TGTGCCAGCAGCCCGAGGTTAGGAGACCAAGAGACCCAGTACTTC; CDR3 protein: CASSPRLGDQETQYF
clone size: few; J gene: TRBJ2-3; V gene: TRBV20-1; D gene: .; CDR3 DNA: TGCAGTGCCACGGACCCACCGGGGGATACGCAGTATTTT; CDR3 protein: CSATDPPGDTQYF
clone size: many; J gene: TRBJ2-7; V gene: TRBV4-1; D gene: .; CDR3 DNA: TGCGCCAGCAGCCAAATACTAGCCGCAGCCTACGAGCAGTACTTC; CDR3 protein: CASSQILAAAYEQYF
clone size: few; J gene: TRBJ1-5; V gene: TRBV6-1; D gene: .; CDR3 DNA: TGTGCCAGCAGTGAACGCCGAGGTCAGCCCCAGCATTTT; CDR3 protein: CASSERRGQPQHF
clone size: many; J gene: TRBJ2-3; V gene: TRBV14; D gene: .; CDR3 DNA: TGTGCCAGCAGCCAAGACCGGTACAGTGGAGATACGCAGTATTTT; CDR3 protein: CASSQDRYSGDTQYF
clone size: .; J gene: TRBJ2-1; V gene: TRBV7-9; D gene: .; CDR3 DNA: TGTGCCAGCAGCTTAATGGGGAATGGTAGCAGCTACAATGAGCAGTTCTTC; CDR3 protein: CASSLMGNGSSYNEQFF
clone size: .; J gene: TRBJ1-5; V gene: TRBV20-1; D gene: .; CDR3 DNA: TGCAGTGCTAGATGGCCAGGTAGCAATCAGCCCCAGCATTTT; CDR3 protein: CSARWPGSNQPQHF
clone size: .; J gene: TRBJ2-3; V gene: TRBV4-2; D gene: TRBD2; CDR3 DNA: TGTGCCAGCAGCCCTAATAGCGGGAGGGCCACAGATACGCAGTATTTT; CDR3 protein: CASSPNSGRATDTQYF
clone size: once; J gene: TRBJ2-1; V gene: TRBV20-1; D gene: TRBD2; CDR3 DNA: TGCAGTGCTAGCCTAACTAGCGGGAGGTTATACAATGAGCAGTTCTTC; CDR3 protein: CSASLTSGRLYNEQFF
clone size: .; J gene: TRBJ2-1; V gene: TRBV6-6; D gene: .; CDR3 DNA: TGTGCCAGCAGTTACTCGGTAAATGAGCAGTTCTTC; CDR3 protein: CASSYSVNEQFF
clone size: few; J gene: TRBJ2-3; V gene: TRBV18; D gene: .; CDR3 DNA: TGTGCCAGCTCACCAGGCCAGCGTAGCACAGATACGCAGTATTTT; CDR3 protein: CASSPGQRSTDTQYF
clone size: .; J gene: TRBJ2-7; V gene: TRBV29-1; D gene: .; CDR3 DNA: TGCAGCGTTGAAGACCCTTTTCTCAGGGACGAGCAGTACTTC; CDR3 protein: CSVEDPFLRDEQYF
clone size: few; J gene: TRBJ2-3; V gene: TRBV4-3; D gene: TRBD2; CDR3 DNA: TGCGCCAGCAGCCAAGAGGCGGGGGAAACAGATACGCAGTATTTT; CDR3 protein: CASSQEAGETDTQYF
clone size: .; J gene: TRBJ2-1; V gene: TRBV20-1; D gene: TRBD1; CDR3 DNA: TGCAGTGGAACGGACAGGGGCTATGAGCAGTTCTTC; CDR3 protein: CSGTDRGYEQFF
clone size: few; J gene: TRBJ2-1; V gene: TRBV20-1; D gene: TRBD2; CDR3 DNA: TGCAGTGCTAAAGCGGGAGATTTTTCCAATGAGCAGTTCTTC; CDR3 protein: CSAKAGDFSNEQFF
clone size: few; J gene: TRBJ1-1; V gene: TRBV3-1; D gene: .; CDR3 DNA: TGTGCCAGCAGCCAAGGACAGCATCCTATGAACACTGAAGCTTTCTTT; CDR3 protein: CASSQGQHPMNTEAFF
clone size: .; J gene: TRBJ1-1; V gene: TRBV4-1; D gene: .; CDR3 DNA: TGCGGCAGCAGCCAAACCCTGGGGAACACTGAAGCTTTCTTT; CDR3 protein: CGSSQTLGNTEAFF
clone size: .; J gene: TRBJ2-7; V gene: TRBV20-1; D gene: TRBD2; CDR3 DNA: TGCAGTGCGCGGCCTAGCGGAAGGTACGAGCAGTACTTC; CDR3 protein: CSARPSGRYEQYF
clone size: .; J gene: TRBJ2-4; V gene: TRBV3-1; D gene: TRBD1; CDR3 DNA: TGTGCCAGCAGCCAAGTACAGGGGGGCTTTCAGTACTTC; CDR3 protein: CASSQVQGGFQYF
clone size: .; J gene: TRBJ2-3; V gene: TRBV11-1; D gene: TRBD2; CDR3 DNA: TGTGCCAGCAGCTCTTGGCCGGGACTAGCGGGCCCAGGCACAGATACGCAGTATTTT; CDR3 protein: CASSSWPGLAGPGTDTQYF
clone size: few; J gene: TRBJ2-3; V gene: TRBV12-3/TRBV12-4; D gene: .; CDR3 DNA: TGTGCCAGCAGTTTAATGACCACAGATACGCAGTATTTT; CDR3 protein: CASSLMTTDTQYF
clone size: few; J gene: TRBJ1-1; V gene: TRBV11-2; D gene: TRBD1; CDR3 DNA: TGTGCCAGCAGCTTTGATTTTGACAGGGTGAACACTGAAGCTTTCTTT; CDR3 protein: CASSFDFDRVNTEAFF
clone size: .; J gene: TRBJ1-2; V gene: TRBV20-1; D gene: .; CDR3 DNA: TGCAGTGCTAGAGAGCTCTCCCATCGTAACTATGGCTACACCTTC; CDR3 protein: CSARELSHRNYGYTF
clone size: .; J gene: TRBJ2-1; V gene: TRBV20-1; D gene: .; CDR3 DNA: TGCAGTGCTAGAGATGGGACACTAGCTGCAGCCTACAATGAGCAGTTCTTC; CDR3 protein: CSARDGTLAAAYNEQFF
clone size: .; J gene: TRBJ2-1; V gene: TRBV27; D gene: TRBD2; CDR3 DNA: TGTGCCAGCAGTACTTGGACTAGCGGAGACAATGAGCAGTTCTTC; CDR3 protein: CASSTWTSGDNEQFF
clone size: few; J gene: TRBJ1-1; V gene: TRBV4-2; D gene: .; CDR3 DNA: TGTGCCAGCAGCCAAGAGACCGTGAACACTGAAGCTTTCTTT; CDR3 protein: CASSQETVNTEAFF
clone size: .; J gene: TRBJ1-6; V gene: TRBV12-3/TRBV12-4; D gene: TRBD1; CDR3 DNA: TGTGCCAGCAGTTTTAAGGGGGCCGTGGATTCACCCCTCCACTTT; CDR3 protein: CASSFKGAVDSPLHF
clone size: few; J gene: TRBJ1-4; V gene: TRBV30; D gene: .; CDR3 DNA: TGTGCCCGATCGAAAGCTGGGATGAGGGAAAAACTGTTTTTT; CDR3 protein: CARSKAGMREKLFF
clone size: .; J gene: TRBJ1-4; V gene: TRBV4-1; D gene: .; CDR3 DNA: TGCGCCAGCAGCCCGTTGATTGGGACTGAAAAACTGTTTTTT; CDR3 protein: CASSPLIGTEKLFF
clone size: few; J gene: TRBJ2-5; V gene: TRBV28; D gene: TRBD2; CDR3 DNA: TGTGCCAGCAGTCCTCCTAGCGGACAAGAGACCCAGTACTTC; CDR3 protein: CASSPPSGQETQYF
clone size: many; J gene: TRBJ2-2; V gene: TRBV19; D gene: .; CDR3 DNA: TGTGCCAGTAGTTCGGGGGTCCCCGGGGAGCTGTTTTTT; CDR3 protein: CASSSGVPGELFF
clone size: few; J gene: TRBJ1-1; V gene: TRBV5-1; D gene: TRBD1; CDR3 DNA: TGCGCCAGCAGCTTGCAGACAGGGCGCACTGAAGCTTTCTTT; CDR3 protein: CASSLQTGRTEAFF